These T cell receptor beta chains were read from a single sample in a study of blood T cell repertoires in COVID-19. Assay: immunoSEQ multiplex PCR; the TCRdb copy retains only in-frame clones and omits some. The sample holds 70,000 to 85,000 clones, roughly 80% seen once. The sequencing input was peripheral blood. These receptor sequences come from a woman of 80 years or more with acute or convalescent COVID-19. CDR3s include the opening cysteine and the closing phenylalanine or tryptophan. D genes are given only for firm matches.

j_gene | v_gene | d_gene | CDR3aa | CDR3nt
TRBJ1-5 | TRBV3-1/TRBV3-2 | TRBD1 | CASSRGTGVAQPQHF | TGTGCCAGCAGCCGAGGGACAGGGGTGGCTCAGCCCCAGCATTTT
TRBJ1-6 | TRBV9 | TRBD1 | CASSGSLDRDTYNSPLHF | TGTGCCAGCAGCGGTAGCCTGGACAGGGATACGTATAATTCACCCCTCCACTTT
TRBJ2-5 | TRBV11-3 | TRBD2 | CASSLIAGGPQETQYF | TGTGCCAGCAGCCTCATAGCGGGGGGGCCCCAAGAGACCCAGTACTTC
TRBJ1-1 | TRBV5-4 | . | CASSLAVGGGMNTEAFF | TGTGCCAGCAGCTTGGCCGTCGGTGGGGGGATGAACACTGAAGCTTTCTTT
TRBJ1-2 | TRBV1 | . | CTSSDNRKNYGYTF | TGCACCAGCAGCGACAACAGGAAAAACTATGGCTACACCTTC
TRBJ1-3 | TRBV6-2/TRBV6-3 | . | CASSEARHTIYF | TGTGCCAGCAGTGAGGCTCGACACACCATATATTTT
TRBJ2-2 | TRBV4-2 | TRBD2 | CASSQEQAGGETGELFF | TGTGCCAGCAGCCAAGAACAAGCGGGGGGCGAAACCGGGGAGCTGTTTTTT
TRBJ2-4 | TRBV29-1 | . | CSKDRSALNIQYF | TGCAGTAAAGACAGGTCTGCTCTCAACATTCAGTACTTC
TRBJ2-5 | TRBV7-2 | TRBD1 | CASSPAPGQGNKTQYF | TGTGCCAGCAGCCCAGCCCCGGGACAGGGAAACAAGACCCAGTACTTC
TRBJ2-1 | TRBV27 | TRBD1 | CASIRGPKTGGRRNEQFF | TGTGCCAGCATCCGTGGCCCCAAGACAGGGGGCCGGAGGAATGAGCAGTTCTTC
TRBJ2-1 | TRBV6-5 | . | CASSSSLSSSYNEQFF | TGTGCCAGCAGTTCCTCACTCTCCTCCTCCTACAATGAGCAGTTCTTC
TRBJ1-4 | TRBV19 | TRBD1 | CASSIGGTGGFNEKLFF | TGTGCCAGTAGTATAGGTGGGACAGGGGGCTTTAATGAAAAACTGTTTTTT